The T cell receptor beta chain described here comes from a study of T-cell memory formation after mild COVID-19. CDR3 length: 15 residues. In germline, CDR1 is SGHTA, CDR2 FQGTGA. V lost 0 bases and J 4 bases, leaving 12 bases between the germline ends. This clonotype was seen a few times. Constant-segment primers served in 5'RACE that generated TCR alpha and TCR beta cDNA libraries bearing sample barcodes and UMIs. TCRdb called the 5' RACE reads again in MiXCR, with one record for every CDR3 protein. The table lists hundreds of thousands of distinct CDR3 sequences, about 18% of them singletons. The specimen sequenced was PBMCs or a T cell subset sorted from them (not recorded which). The receptor comes from an adult woman who had mild COVID-19 (a few samples of this study predate the infection). Cell type and time point are not known. V usage is TRBV7-3 and J usage is TRBJ1-1; possibly TRBD1 for D (6 bases). The CDR3 bases are TGTGCCAGCAGCTTAACCCCAGGGGCGGGCACTGAAGCTTTCTTT. Translation: CASSLTPGAGTEAFF. Looking up the rest from reference TRBV7-3 and TRBJ1-1 gives the full variable domain: GAGVSQTPSNKVTEKGKYVELRCDPISGHTALYWYRQSLGQGPEFLIYFQGTGAADDSGLPNDRFFAVRPEGSVSTLKIQRTERGDSAVYLCASSLTPGAGTEAFFGQGTRLTVV.